This TCR beta chain is drawn from a study of T cells in Graves' hyperthyroidism and ophthalmopathy. Background on the study: Peripheral blood was drawn at first diagnosis, prior to all treatment.

Points from the study as a whole: Blood also carried most thyroid clonotypes expanded above 0.001.

Ophthalmopathy in the patients scored at least 3 on Clinical Activity Score and at least 4 on NOSPECS grade, lasting under 3 months. Clinical symptoms, serum thyroxine and TRAb, thyroid ultrasound and orbital computed tomography together formed the diagnostic basis. The source material, RNA transcripts, was used to amplify TCR beta CDR3 regions. With the HTBI primer set, the TCR CDR3 went through a first round of RT-PCR. TCRdb called the multiplex PCR reads again in MiXCR, with one record for every CDR3 protein. The table shows approximately 400,000 distinct CDR3 sequences, with more than 12% occurring only once. Germline assignment: CDR1 MNHNS and CDR2 SASEGT. Germline trimming cut 2 bases from V and 2 bases from J; bases unmatched to any gene: 7. The CDR3 sequence is 16 residues long. This clonotype was observed at least ten times. The antigen is undetermined.

The sequenced sample was blood. The sequence was obtained from a man in his fifties with Graves' ophthalmopathy. The chain has TRBV6-1 and TRBJ2-3; 7 nucleotides align to TRBD2. The CDR3 nucleotides read TGTGCCAGCAGTGAATCTGGGGGAGGGCTCACAGATACGCAGTATTTT. Encoded protein: CASSESGGGLTDTQYF.